These T cell receptor beta chains were read from a single sample in a study of vaccination and CD4 T cells after COVID-19. TCRdb redid the calling of the PCR reads with MiXCR, one entry per CDR3 protein. Of several thousand distinct CDR3 sequences in the sample, roughly 50% were seen once. The antigens for these receptors are not known. What was sequenced was CD4+ T cells from blood, cultured in vitro. These receptors came from a human donor in good health. Each CDR3 is given with its conserved first and last residue. Fields, in order: clone size, D gene, J gene, V gene, CDR3 length, CDR3 protein, CDR3 DNA. The D gene is left open where the match is weak. The size field is filled for only some rows; it gives once, few, many or a size class.

clone size: once; D gene: TRBD1; J gene: TRBJ1-1; V gene: TRBV20-1; CDR3 length: 11; CDR3 protein: CSATGGTEAFF; CDR3 DNA: TGCAGTGCTACAGGGGGCACTGAAGCTTTCTTT
clone size: NA; D gene: NA; J gene: TRBJ2-7; V gene: TRBV19; CDR3 length: 12; CDR3 protein: CASSIIGYEQYF; CDR3 DNA: TGTGCCAGTAGTATAATCGGCTACGAGCAGTACTTC
clone size: large; D gene: TRBD1; J gene: TRBJ1-6; V gene: TRBV20-1; CDR3 length: 17; CDR3 protein: CSALRQGLESYNSPLHF; CDR3 DNA: TGCAGTGCTCTACGACAGGGTTTGGAATCCTATAATTCACCCCTCCACTTT
clone size: NA; D gene: NA; J gene: TRBJ1-1; V gene: TRBV18; CDR3 length: 14; CDR3 protein: CASSPRAGDTEAFF; CDR3 DNA: TGTGCCAGCTCACCACGGGCAGGGGACACTGAAGCTTTCTTT
clone size: NA; D gene: NA; J gene: TRBJ2-5; V gene: TRBV2; CDR3 length: 13; CDR3 protein: CASSAGGRETQYF; CDR3 DNA: TGTGCCAGCAGTGCGGGGGGCCGTGAGACCCAGTACTTC
clone size: NA; D gene: NA; J gene: TRBJ2-1; V gene: TRBV20-1; CDR3 length: 14; CDR3 protein: CSARDLGDPNEQFF; CDR3 DNA: TGCAGTGCTAGAGATCTCGGGGACCCCAATGAGCAGTTCTTC
clone size: NA; D gene: NA; J gene: TRBJ2-5; V gene: TRBV10-3; CDR3 length: 18; CDR3 protein: CATRRSESKGGGTETQYF; CDR3 DNA: TGTGCCACGAGACGTAGTGAGTCAAAGGGGGGGGGCACAGAGACCCAGTACTTC
clone size: NA; D gene: NA; J gene: TRBJ1-1; V gene: TRBV20-1; CDR3 length: 14; CDR3 protein: CSAPKAGLDTEAFF; CDR3 DNA: TGCAGTGCCCCTAAGGCAGGGCTGGACACTGAAGCTTTCTTT
clone size: NA; D gene: NA; J gene: TRBJ1-1; V gene: TRBV27; CDR3 length: 17; CDR3 protein: CASSLTTPLTVQTEAFF; CDR3 DNA: TGTGCCAGCAGTCTAACGACCCCACTGACAGTTCAAACTGAAGCTTTCTTT
clone size: NA; D gene: NA; J gene: TRBJ1-5; V gene: TRBV20-1; CDR3 length: 14; CDR3 protein: CSASQDRNNQPQHF; CDR3 DNA: TGCAGTGCTAGTCAAGACAGGAACAATCAGCCCCAGCATTTT
clone size: NA; D gene: NA; J gene: TRBJ2-5; V gene: TRBV7-3; CDR3 length: 15; CDR3 protein: CASSLGPELGETQYF; CDR3 DNA: TGTGCCAGCAGCTTAGGTCCGGAACTGGGAGAGACCCAGTACTTC
clone size: NA; D gene: NA; J gene: TRBJ1-6; V gene: TRBV27; CDR3 length: 15; CDR3 protein: CASSFLGANNSPLHF; CDR3 DNA: TGTGCCAGCAGTTTTCTGGGGGCCAATAATTCACCCCTCCACTTT
clone size: few; D gene: NA; J gene: TRBJ2-3; V gene: TRBV20-1; CDR3 length: 16; CDR3 protein: CSARLTPQGFTDTQYF; CDR3 DNA: TGCAGTGCCAGACTAACCCCTCAGGGGTTCACAGATACGCAGTATTTT
clone size: NA; D gene: NA; J gene: TRBJ2-3; V gene: TRBV7-2; CDR3 length: 15; CDR3 protein: CASRPNGYGSDTQYF; CDR3 DNA: TGTGCCAGCAGGCCTAATGGGTATGGCTCGGATACGCAGTATTTT
clone size: NA; D gene: TRBD2; J gene: TRBJ2-3; V gene: TRBV6-1; CDR3 length: 13; CDR3 protein: CASEERETDTQYF; CDR3 DNA: TGTGCCAGCGAGGAGCGGGAGACAGATACGCAGTATTTT
clone size: NA; D gene: TRBD1; J gene: TRBJ1-4; V gene: TRBV2; CDR3 length: 15; CDR3 protein: CASSVMDRKGEKLFF; CDR3 DNA: TGTGCCAGCAGCGTCATGGACAGGAAGGGTGAAAAACTGTTTTTT
clone size: NA; D gene: NA; J gene: TRBJ1-2; V gene: TRBV5-1; CDR3 length: 13; CDR3 protein: CASSFRDNYGYTF; CDR3 DNA: TGCGCCAGCAGCTTCAGAGATAACTATGGCTACACCTTC
clone size: few; D gene: NA; J gene: TRBJ2-7; V gene: TRBV10-3; CDR3 length: 14; CDR3 protein: CAISGAVVGYEQYF; CDR3 DNA: TGTGCCATCAGTGGGGCGGTAGTGGGATACGAGCAGTACTTC
clone size: NA; D gene: TRBD1; J gene: TRBJ1-1; V gene: TRBV20-1; CDR3 length: 13; CDR3 protein: CSAPDRVKTEAFF; CDR3 DNA: TGCAGTGCTCCCGACAGGGTCAAAACTGAAGCTTTCTTT
clone size: NA; D gene: TRBD2; J gene: TRBJ2-3; V gene: TRBV6-4; CDR3 length: 15; CDR3 protein: CASSDSSGATDTQYF; CDR3 DNA: TGTGCCAGCAGTGACTCCAGCGGGGCCACAGATACGCAGTATTTT
clone size: NA; D gene: NA; J gene: TRBJ2-7; V gene: TRBV12-3/TRBV12-4; CDR3 length: 13; CDR3 protein: CASSFGRLGEQYF; CDR3 DNA: TGTGCCAGCAGTTTTGGTCGCCTGGGAGAGCAGTACTTC
clone size: NA; D gene: TRBD1; J gene: TRBJ1-5; V gene: TRBV19; CDR3 length: 16; CDR3 protein: CAARDRGIYSNQPQHF; CDR3 DNA: TGTGCCGCCCGGGACAGGGGGATTTATAGCAATCAGCCCCAGCATTTT
clone size: few; D gene: NA; J gene: TRBJ1-5; V gene: TRBV20-1; CDR3 length: 13; CDR3 protein: CSASPHSNQPQHF; CDR3 DNA: TGCAGTGCTAGCCCGCATTCGAATCAGCCCCAGCATTTT
clone size: few; D gene: NA; J gene: TRBJ2-3; V gene: TRBV7-9; CDR3 length: 14; CDR3 protein: CASSLQAPTDTQYF; CDR3 DNA: TGTGCCAGCAGCTTGCAGGCCCCCACAGATACGCAGTATTTT
clone size: few; D gene: NA; J gene: TRBJ1-1; V gene: TRBV27; CDR3 length: 13; CDR3 protein: CASSLGNSPEAFF; CDR3 DNA: TGTGCCAGCAGTTTAGGTAATAGCCCTGAAGCTTTCTTT
clone size: NA; D gene: NA; J gene: TRBJ2-3; V gene: TRBV20-1; CDR3 length: 12; CDR3 protein: CSARVGSDTQYF; CDR3 DNA: TGCAGTGCTAGAGTCGGTTCAGATACGCAGTATTTT
clone size: NA; D gene: NA; J gene: TRBJ1-1; V gene: TRBV6-5; CDR3 length: 14; CDR3 protein: CASSSNSPNTEAFF; CDR3 DNA: TGTGCCAGCAGTTCCAACTCACCGAACACTGAAGCTTTCTTT